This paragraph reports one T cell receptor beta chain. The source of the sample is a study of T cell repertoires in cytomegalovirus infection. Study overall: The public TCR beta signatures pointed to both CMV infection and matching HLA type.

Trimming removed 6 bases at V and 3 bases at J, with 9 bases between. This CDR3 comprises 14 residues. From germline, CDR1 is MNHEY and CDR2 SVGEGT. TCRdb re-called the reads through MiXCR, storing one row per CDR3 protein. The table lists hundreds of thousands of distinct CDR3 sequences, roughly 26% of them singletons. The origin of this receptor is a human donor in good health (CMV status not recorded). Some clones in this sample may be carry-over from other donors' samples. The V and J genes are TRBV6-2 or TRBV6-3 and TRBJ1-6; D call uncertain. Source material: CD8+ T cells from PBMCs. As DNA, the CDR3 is TGTGCCAGCAGGCCGGGAATCTATAATTCACCCCTCCACTTT. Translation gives CASRPGIYNSPLHF.